This is a list of T cell receptor beta chains from one sample in a study of CD8+ T cells in alopecia areata. Assay: immunoSEQ multiplex PCR; the TCRdb copy retains only in-frame clones and omits some. The sample lists approximately 89,000 clones, over 40% occurring once. Sequencing was carried out using CD4+ T cells sorted from blood. The receptors shown here come from a human donor with alopecia areata. CDR3s include the opening cysteine and the closing phenylalanine or tryptophan. The order of the fields is V gene, D gene, CDR3 length, clone size, J gene, CDR3 DNA, CDR3 protein. A D gene is named only where the DNA matches it firmly. Size is stated for part of the rows, as once, few or many counts, or as a class when the clone is expanded.

>TRBV28|-|13|-|TRBJ2-3
TGTGCCACCCTAGATTTGGGCACAGATACGCAGTATTTT
CATLDLGTDTQYF
>TRBV13|TRBD1|16|-|TRBJ2-3
TGTGCCAGCAGCTTATCGGACAGGCGAGCCACAGATACGCAGTATTTT
CASSLSDRRATDTQYF
>TRBV30|-|14|few|TRBJ2-7
TGTGCCTGGAGTGTAATACCCCTCTCCTACGAGCAGTACTTC
CAWSVIPLSYEQYF
>TRBV30|TRBD2|11|-|TRBJ2-3
TGTGCCTGGCTAGCGGCAGATACGCAGTATTTT
CAWLAADTQYF
>TRBV7-9|-|12|few|TRBJ2-3
TGTGCCAGCAGCGTGGACGTAGATACGCAGTATTTT
CASSVDVDTQYF
>TRBV30|-|13|-|TRBJ1-1
TGTGCCTGGAGTGTAGGAGCAGGGGCTGAAGCTTTCTTT
CAWSVGAGAEAFF
>TRBV9|-|16|-|TRBJ2-3
TGTGCCAGCAGCGTAGAGGGACGGAGGAGCACAGATACGCAGTATTTT
CASSVEGRRSTDTQYF
>TRBV7-2|TRBD2|13|-|TRBJ2-1
TGTGCCAGCAGCTCGCCGGGGGGGAATGAGCAGTTCTTC
CASSSPGGNEQFF
>TRBV28|TRBD2|15|few|TRBJ2-1
TGTGCCAGCAGTTTTTTAGCGGGGGGTTACAATGAGCAGTTCTTC
CASSFLAGGYNEQFF
>TRBV7-9|TRBD2|13|-|TRBJ2-5
TGTGCCAGCAGCTATCCCGGGGGGGAGACCCAGTACTTC
CASSYPGGETQYF
>TRBV7-9|-|15|few|TRBJ2-1
TGTGCCAGCAGCCCATCTAGCGTTCCGTCGAATGAGCAGTTCTTC
CASSPSSVPSNEQFF
>TRBV30|-|12|few|TRBJ2-5
TGTGCCTGGAGTAACGATCAAGAGACCCAGTACTTC
CAWSNDQETQYF
>TRBV15|TRBD2|15|-|TRBJ2-3
TGTGCCACCAGCATGTTAACTAGCGGCACAGATACGCAGTATTTT
CATSMLTSGTDTQYF
>TRBV30|-|12|-|TRBJ2-2
TGTGCCTGGAGCTGGAACACCGGGGAGCTGTTTTTT
CAWSWNTGELFF
>TRBV29-1|TRBD1|12|few|TRBJ1-1
TGCAGCGTCCGGGACAGGGAGTCTGAAGCTTTCTTT
CSVRDRESEAFF
>TRBV5-1|-|14|-|TRBJ2-3
TGCGCCAGCAAAGACAGAGTAAACACAGATACGCAGTATTTT
CASKDRVNTDTQYF
>TRBV29-1|-|12|few|TRBJ2-7
TGCAGCGTAGTGGACAGCGACTACGAGCAGTACTTC
CSVVDSDYEQYF
>TRBV29-1|-|13|-|TRBJ2-3
TGCAGCGTTGGCGGGACGATCACAGATACGCAGTATTTT
CSVGGTITDTQYF
>TRBV9|-|14|-|TRBJ2-2
TGTGCCAGCAGCGTAGCACTAAGGAACGGGGAGCTGTTTTTT
CASSVALRNGELFF
>TRBV30|-|14|-|TRBJ2-7
TGTGCCTGGAGTGGCCTGGGCGGTGGAGGCGAGCAGTACTTC
CAWSGLGGGGEQYF
>TRBV30|-|11|-|TRBJ2-7
TGTGCCTGGAGGGGAGCCTACGAGCAGTACTTC
CAWRGAYEQYF
>TRBV6-5|-|14|-|TRBJ1-2
TGTGCCAGCAGTTACTATCCCGGGGACTATGGCTACACCTTC
CASSYYPGDYGYTF
>TRBV18|-|12|few|TRBJ1-1
TGTGCCAGCTCAAGTGGCAGCACTGAAGCTTTCTTT
CASSSGSTEAFF
>TRBV7-2|TRBD1|15|many|TRBJ1-2
TGTGCCAGCAGGAGGGACAGGCGACTCCGGAATGGCTACACCTTC
CASRRDRRLRNGYTF
>TRBV5-1|TRBD1|16|-|TRBJ1-1
TGCGCCAGCAGCTTAATGGACAGGGTCGACGACACTGAAGCTTTCTTT
CASSLMDRVDDTEAFF
>TRBV30|TRBD2|13|-|TRBJ2-1
TGTGCCTGGACCGACGGGAGGTACAATGAGCAGTTCTTC
CAWTDGRYNEQFF
>TRBV29-1|-|14|few|TRBJ2-1
TGCAGCGCCGCAAAGTCGAGCTCCTACAATGAGCAGTTCTTC
CSAAKSSSYNEQFF
>TRBV2|-|15|few|TRBJ1-5
TGTGCCAGCAGTGAAGCTGGCGGAAACAATCAGCCCCAGCATTTT
CASSEAGGNNQPQHF
>TRBV30|-|12|-|TRBJ2-1
TGTGCCTGGAGTGGGCAGGGCAATGAGCAGTTCTTC
CAWSGQGNEQFF
>TRBV27|-|16|once|TRBJ2-4
TGTGCCAGCAGTTTGAGGTTTGGTTTAGCCAAAAACATTCAGTACTTC
CASSLRFGLAKNIQYF
>TRBV29-1|TRBD2|15|-|TRBJ2-1
TGCAGCGTTAACCAGCGGGAGAAAGGCTACAATGAGCAGTTCTTC
CSVNQREKGYNEQFF
>TRBV11-2|-|14|-|TRBJ1-2
TGTGCCAGCAGCTTAGATCTAGGACAGTATGGCTACACCTTC
CASSLDLGQYGYTF
>TRBV30|-|13|-|TRBJ1-2
TGTGCCTCACGGCCGGCCCTGGGGGATGGCTACACCTTC
CASRPALGDGYTF
>TRBV6-6|TRBD1|14|few|TRBJ2-3
TGTGCCAGCAACAGGGACAGGGTTATAGATACGCAGTATTTT
CASNRDRVIDTQYF
>TRBV5-1|TRBD2|16|few|TRBJ2-3
TGCGCCAGCAGCTCGACTAGCGGGGGGTCCACAGATACGCAGTATTTT
CASSSTSGGSTDTQYF
>TRBV28|TRBD1|14|-|TRBJ1-2
TGTGCCAGCTCCCTCGGACAGGGAGGCTATGGCTACACCTTC
CASSLGQGGYGYTF
>TRBV12-5|-|11|-|TRBJ2-7
TGTGCTAGTCAGGGGCGGTACGAGCAGTACTTC
CASQGRYEQYF
>TRBV5-1|-|12|-|TRBJ1-2
TGCGCCAGCAGCAGTAACAACTATGGCTACACCTTC
CASSSNNYGYTF
>TRBV29-1|-|13|few|TRBJ2-5
TGCAGCGTTGAAATAGGGCGCGGGGAGACCCAGTACTTC
CSVEIGRGETQYF
>TRBV9|-|16|-|TRBJ2-1
TGTGCCAGCAGCGGGGGTCCCCCTGGGGTTTACAATGAGCAGTTCTTC
CASSGGPPGVYNEQFF
>TRBV29-1|-|13|-|TRBJ1-3
TGCAGCGTTGTTACAGGCTCTGGAAACACCATATATTTT
CSVVTGSGNTIYF
>TRBV29-1|-|12|few|TRBJ2-5
TGCAGCGGCGGGACTCCCCAGGAGACCCAGTACTTC
CSGGTPQETQYF
>TRBV4-1|-|15|-|TRBJ2-7
TGCGCCAGCAGCCAAGGGAAAGGGGAGAGCTACGAGCAGTACTTC
CASSQGKGESYEQYF
>TRBV5-1|TRBD1|14|-|TRBJ2-5
TGCGCCAGCAGCACGGGACAGGGAAGGGAGACCCAGTACTTC
CASSTGQGRETQYF
>TRBV7-9|-|15|-|TRBJ2-3
TGTGCCAGCAACCAGCTTCTCCTAGGGGGGGATACGCAGTATTTT
CASNQLLLGGDTQYF
>TRBV19|-|13|few|TRBJ1-5
TGTGCCAGCAGCCCGGCTAGCAATCAGCCCCAGCATTTT
CASSPASNQPQHF
>TRBV30|-|13|-|TRBJ2-1
TGTGCCTGGAGTGTACAGGGATTGGATGAGCAGTTCTTC
CAWSVQGLDEQFF
>TRBV7-2|-|13|few|TRBJ2-5
TGTGCCAGCAGCAAAGTTCGGTTGGAGACCCAGTACTTC
CASSKVRLETQYF
>TRBV30|-|13|-|TRBJ1-4
TGTGCCTGGAGCGGGACTTCTTTTGGAAAACTGTTTTTT
CAWSGTSFGKLFF
>TRBV6-6|-|16|-|TRBJ1-6
TGTGCCAGCAGTTACGACAGGAGCTCCTATAATTCACCCCTCCACTTT
CASSYDRSSYNSPLHF
>TRBV27|-|13|-|TRBJ2-2
TGTGCCAGCAGTCTCCCCTTACGCGGGGAGCTGTTTTTT
CASSLPLRGELFF
>TRBV28|-|15|-|TRBJ2-7
TGTGCCAGCAGTTTATCTGGGGTCTCCTACCACGAGCAGTACTTC
CASSLSGVSYHEQYF
>TRBV29-1|TRBD1|14|many|TRBJ1-3
TGCAGCGTTGGGGATACAGGGGCCCGCGGGACCATATATTTT
CSVGDTGARGTIYF
>TRBV5-1|-|13|once|TRBJ2-5
TGCGCCAGCAGCTTGTCACAGCAAGAGACCCAGTACTTC
CASSLSQQETQYF